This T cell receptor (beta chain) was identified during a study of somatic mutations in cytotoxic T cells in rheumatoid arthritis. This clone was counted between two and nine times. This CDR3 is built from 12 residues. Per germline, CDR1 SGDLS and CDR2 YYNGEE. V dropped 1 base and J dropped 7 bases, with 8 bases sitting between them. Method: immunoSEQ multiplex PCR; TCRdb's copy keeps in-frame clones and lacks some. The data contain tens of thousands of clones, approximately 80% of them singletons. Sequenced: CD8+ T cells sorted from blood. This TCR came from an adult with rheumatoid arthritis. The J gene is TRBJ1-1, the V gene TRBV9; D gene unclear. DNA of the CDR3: TGTGCCAGCAGCGTACAGGCAGGTGAAGCTTTCTTT. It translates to CASSVQAGEAFF.